The 2 T cell receptor beta chains below all came from one sample that was sequenced in a study of T cells in Graves' hyperthyroidism and ophthalmopathy (dated by TCRdb to about 2019). Receptor amplification or capture employed multiplex PCR. The instrument given in TCRdb is Illumina HiSeq 2000. The TCR beta CDR3 regions were amplified from RNA transcripts. For the first round of RT-PCR on the TCR CDR3, the HTBI primer set was used together with the Qiagen OneStep RT-PCR kit. TCRdb trimmed the raw reads at Q25, called clones with MiXCR and kept productive beta chains. Each CDR3 protein gets just one entry, which takes the most common genes and DNA from the rows behind it. This sample has around 690,000 distinct CDR3 sequences in its table, and 17% of those were observed once. Of the sample, around a sixth falls within the top ten clones. The sequencing input was blood. The receptor set was obtained from a man aged 45 to 65 with Graves' hyperthyroidism.

A few counts support this clonotype. The V and J genes are TRBV6-1 and TRBJ2-1, with D tentatively TRBD1 or TRBD2 (6 bases each). CDR3 length: 17 amino acids. Trimming took off 1 base at V and 4 bases at J, with 17 bases between the two ends. Per germline, CDR1 MNHNS and CDR2 SASEGT. The CDR3 DNA sequence: TGTGCCAGCAGTGAAGAGGGGGGTGGCCTGTATTACAATGAGCAGTTCTTC. Protein: CASSEEGGGLYYNEQFF.

This clonotype appeared a few times. The CDR3 DNA follows: TGTGCCAGTAAACAGCGGGCGAGTAATGAAAAACTGTTTTTT. It codes for CASKQRASNEKLFF. The chain uses TRBV19 and TRBJ1-4; D gene unclear. Germline V lookup: CDR1 LNHDA, CDR2 SQIVND (reference sequence). The CDR3 is 14 amino acids. Trimming removed 7 bases at V and 4 bases at J, with 13 bases between. Supplemented by reference TRBV19 and TRBJ1-4, the full variable domain reads DGGITQSPKYLFRKEGQNVTLSCEQNLNHDAMYWYRQDPGQGLRLIYYSQIVNDFQKGDIAEGYSVSREKKESFPLTVTSAQKNPTAFYLCASKQRASNEKLFFGSGTQLSVL.